These 6 T cell receptor beta chains share one sample of origin, sequenced in a study of T-cell reconstitution after alpha-beta-depleted transplantation in children (dated by TCRdb to the mid-2010s). Library prep was done by PCR. The reads were generated on an Illumina HiSeq 2500. TCR libraries were prepared with molecular barcoding, using unique molecular identifiers to normalize TCRbeta repertoire quantification. TCRdb trimmed the raw reads at Q25, called clones with MiXCR and kept productive beta chains. Records with the same CDR3 protein are collapsed into one entry carrying the most frequent genes and DNA. Within this sample are about 500,000 distinct CDR3 sequences, with around a third of them counted one time only. More than 2% of the sample lies in the top ten. The material sequenced was PBMCs from the stem cell graft donor, taken from the stem cell graft. The receptors stem from a human donor who donated a stem cell graft to a child with aplastic anemia.

The chain combines TRBV4-2 with TRBJ2-7, with D unresolved. The CDR3 sequence is 14 residues long. V was trimmed by 4 bases and J by 1 base, leaving 11 bases between them. CDR1 and CDR2 from the germline V gene are LGHNA and YNFKEQ. For the CDR3, the DNA is TGTGCCAGCAGCCTCACCGACACTTCCTACGAGCAGTACTTC. Translated, it gives CASSLTDTSYEQYF.

The chain couples TRBV13 to TRBJ2-3; TRBD2 is a possible D gene (5 bases). The ends were cut back, 2 bases at V and 0 bases at J, with 12 bases in the middle. This CDR3 has 16 residues. Germline assignment: CDR1 PRHDT and CDR2 FYEKMQ (reference sequence). CDR3 coding DNA: TGTGCCAGCAGCTTATTTGGCGGGTTTAGCACAGATACGCAGTATTTT. Translating gives CASSLFGGFSTDTQYF.

Ten or more counts support this clonotype. The rearrangement joins TRBV20-1 to TRBJ2-7; 12 positions match TRBD2. V lost 2 bases, J lost 7 bases, and 9 bases stayed unmatched. This CDR3 is 15 amino acids long. The V gene's germline CDR1 is DFQATT and CDR2 SNEGSKA (reference sequence). The chain's CDR3 is CSARSGTSGPSEQYF. The CDR3 DNA reads TGCAGTGCTAGATCCGGGACTAGCGGGCCTTCGGAGCAGTACTTC.

This clonotype was found a few times. V gene TRBV4-3 combines with J gene TRBJ2-3; D gene uncertain. The V gene lost 8 bases and the J gene lost 0 bases, with 15 bases spanning the gap. This CDR3 spans 15 amino acids. The germline CDR1 and CDR2 sequences are LGHNA and YSLEER. The CDR3 protein is CASRRGRLSTDTQYF. CDR3 nucleotides: TGCGCCAGCCGCCGCGGCAGGTTGAGCACAGATACGCAGTATTTT.

This CDR3 reads CASSPTTGPSSYNEQFF. Here the CDR3 DNA reads TGCGCCAGCAGCCCTACGACAGGGCCGAGCTCCTACAATGAGCAGTTCTTC. The rearrangement links TRBV5-1 to TRBJ2-1; TRBD1 matches at 7 bases. Trimming took 4 bases from V and 0 from J; bases not matched to a gene: 10. This CDR3 region has 17 residues. CDR1 is SGHRS and CDR2 is YFSETQ in the germline V gene.

The chain couples TRBV6-2 or TRBV6-3 to TRBJ2-7; TRBD2 matches at 8 bases. Germline V gives CDR1 MNHEY, CDR2 SVGEGT. The CDR3 is made up of 14 amino acids. V shed 6 bases and J 7 bases; nucleotides not matched to a gene: 11. Written as DNA, the CDR3 is TGTGCCAGCAGCATACGTAGCGGGATAAGTGAGCAGTACGTC. Encoded protein: CASSIRSGISEQYV.